This TCR beta chain originates from a study of radiotherapy plus CTLA-4 blockade in lung cancer. Libraries were prepared by immunoSEQ multiplex PCR; TCRdb keeps only in-frame clonotypes and omits some of them. Among approximately 89,000 clones listed, around 81% were seen once. As regards this clone: The antigen is unknown.

Study-wide results and limits: The study found tumor-derived TCR clones expanded in blood after radiotherapy plus ipilimumab.

The sequence was obtained from a human donor with non-small cell lung cancer that progressed on radiotherapy plus ipilimumab. Sequencing used peripheral blood, obtained from a patient treated with radiotherapy plus ipilimumab.

This CDR3 reads CASSQVGSFFRNTIYF. Written as DNA, the CDR3 is TGTGCCAGCAGCCAAGTTGGATCGTTTTTCCGAAACACCATATATTTT. V is TRBV14 and J is TRBJ1-3; D is unclear. Between the trimmed V and J ends, which lost 1 base and 5 bases, there was a span of 15 bases. CDR1 is SGHDN and CDR2 is FVKESK in the germline V gene. The CDR3 is made up of 16 amino acids.